These 9 T cell receptor beta chains were all obtained from the same sample, sequenced in a study of cytomegalovirus exposure and HLA in healthy donors. Libraries were prepared by immunoSEQ multiplex PCR; TCRdb keeps only in-frame clonotypes and omits some of them. Of roughly 250,000 clones in the sample, 90% were seen once. The sample consisted of PBMCs. These receptors were collected from a woman under 30 in good health and CMV-seronegative.

V gene TRBV28 combines with J gene TRBJ2-6, with a tentative D call TRBD2 (6 bases). V dropped 4 bases and J dropped 4 bases, with 14 bases sitting between them. Germline CDR1 MDHEN, CDR2 SYDVKM. The CDR3 has 16 amino acids. CDR3 sequence reads: CASSSPGVNGANVLTF. DNA for the CDR3: TGTGCCAGCAGTTCCCCGGGGGTTAACGGGGCCAACGTCCTGACTTTC.

The chain employs TRBV5-4 and TRBJ2-5; TRBD1 matches 7 bases. The ends lost 4 bases at V and 2 bases at J; junction bases unmatched: 17. The CDR3 loop spans 18 amino acids. CDR1 and CDR2 from the germline V gene are SGHNT and YYREEE (reference sequence). The CDR3 spells CASSHRQGSGHQQETQYF. The CDR3 nucleotides read TGTGCCAGCAGCCACCGACAGGGCTCGGGACATCAACAAGAGACCCAGTACTTC.

The rearrangement uses TRBV5-4 and TRBJ2-7, with TRBD1 identical over 9 bases. The germline CDR1 and CDR2 sequences are SGHNT and YYREEE (reference sequence). V was pared by 5 bases and J by 4 bases, with 7 bases of the junction left unmatched. This CDR3 comprises 14 residues. The CDR3 loop reads CASSFGTGKYEQYF. CDR3 nucleotides: TGTGCCAGCAGTTTTGGGACAGGGAAATACGAGCAGTACTTC. The full variable domain, in which reference TRBV5-4 and TRBJ2-7 provide the parts outside the CDR3, is ETGVTQSPTHLIKTRGQQVTLRCSSQSGHNTVSWYQQALGQGPQFIFQYYREEENGRGNFPPRFSGLQFPNYSSELNVNALELDDSALYLCASSFGTGKYEQYFGPGTRLTVT.

The rearrangement uses TRBV6-1 and TRBJ1-4; 8 bases are shared with TRBD1. CDR3 length: 15 amino acids. Per germline, CDR1 MNHNS and CDR2 SASEGT. V was pared by 3 bases and J by 7 bases, with 7 bases of the junction left unmatched. DNA for the CDR3: TGTGCCAGCAGTGATTCAGGACAGGGTTTTGAAAAACTGTTTTTT. This sequence encodes CASSDSGQGFEKLFF.

In its sample, this clone was seen once. The rearrangement joins TRBV27 to TRBJ1-2; 8 nucleotides align to TRBD1. Germline loops: CDR1 MNHEY, CDR2 SMNVEV (reference sequence). The junction had 5 bases not matched to a gene; V was cut back by 6 bases and J by 5 bases. This CDR3 has 13 amino acids. CDR3 loop: CASSQQGGYGYTF. The CDR3 DNA reads TGTGCCAGCAGCCAACAGGGGGGGTATGGCTACACCTTC.

This chain joins TRBV4-1 and TRBJ2-1, with D unresolved. Trimming took 5 bases from V and 1 from J, leaving 9 bases between them. The germline CDR1 and CDR2 sequences are MGHRA and YSYEKL. The CDR3 extends over 14 amino acids. The CDR3 here is CASSLPGSYNEQFF. CDR3 nucleotide sequence: TGCGCCAGCAGCTTACCGGGTTCCTACAATGAGCAGTTCTTC.

The chain employs TRBV21-1 and TRBJ2-7; no check of the table's D call, TRBD1, against the DNA was made. TRBV21-1 is a recognized pseudogene. The CDR3 sequence is 17 residues long. Here the CDR3 DNA reads TGTGCCAGCAGCCATCGACTCACAGGGGCCCCCGTAGGGGAGCAGTACTTC. Protein sequence: CASSHRLTGAPVGEQYF.

The chain recombines TRBV18 with TRBJ2-7; 10 bases map to TRBD2. Germline V gene sequence: CDR1 KGHSH, CDR2 LQKENI. With 6 bases clipped from V and 4 bases from J, the junction kept 9 bases outside the gene matches. This CDR3 region has 15 residues. CDR3 loop: CASSRGASGGYEQYF. The CDR3 DNA reads as TGTGCCAGCTCCCGGGGGGCTAGCGGGGGTTACGAGCAGTACTTC.

This clone was detected once. This chain joins TRBV11-2 and TRBJ2-2; D gene unclear. The CDR3 consists of 13 residues. Deletions cut 5 bases from V and 5 bases from J, with 9 bases between. Germline values: CDR1 SGHAT, CDR2 FQNNGV. The CDR3 DNA sequence: TGTGCCAGCAGCCTGCTAAGTACCGGGGAGCTGTTTTTT. Translated, it gives CASSLLSTGELFF.